This TCR beta chain was sequenced for a study of T cells in Graves' hyperthyroidism and ophthalmopathy. This clonotype was seen a handful of times. Its matching antigen is unknown. Points from the study as a whole: Expanded thyroid clonotypes (above 0.001) were mostly also found in blood.

RNA transcripts were the template for amplifying TCR beta CDR3 regions. TCR CDR3 underwent first-round RT-PCR with the HTBI primer set. One entry per CDR3 protein, called by TCRdb with MiXCR from the multiplex PCR reads. Among 600,000 to 800,000 distinct CDR3 sequences listed, 35% were seen once. The V gene lost 5 bases and the J gene lost 7 bases, with 11 bases spanning the gap. From germline, CDR1 is MNHNY and CDR2 SVGAGI (reference sequence). The CDR3 is 12 amino acids. The authors deemed Graves' hyperthyroidism stable absent ophthalmopathy progression within 18 months. Exclusion of patients followed from uncontrolled infection, other autoimmune disease, pregnancy or lactation. Clinical symptoms, serum thyroxine, TRAb, thyroid ultrasound and orbital computed tomography informed diagnoses.

The receptor was isolated from a woman aged 40 to 50 with Graves' hyperthyroidism. The rearrangement uses TRBV6-6 and TRBJ1-1; tentatively, D is TRBD1 (5 bases). The specimen sequenced was blood. DNA of the CDR3: TGTGCCAGCAGTCTGCAGGGTAATGAAGCTTTCTTT. This encodes CASSLQGNEAFF.